The 24 T cell receptor beta chains presented below share a single source sample, sequenced in a study of tumor-infiltrating lymphocytes in oesophageal squamous cell carcinoma (TCRdb year 2016). Receptors were amplified or captured by PCR. TCRdb records Illumina HiSeq 2000 as the sequencer. Through fastp at Q25 and MiXCR, TCRdb rebuilt clones from the public reads, retaining in-frame beta chains. Every CDR3 protein is listed once, alongside the most common genes and DNA of its rows. In all, the sample holds more than 15,000 distinct CDR3 sequences, and 50% of those were seen once. Roughly a quarter of the sample belongs to the ten largest clones. Material: esophageal tumor tissue. Every receptor here comes from a male donor with esophageal squamous cell carcinoma.

This clonotype was recorded many times. The limits of the CDR3 on the DNA are not certain, so only TCRdb's listed CDR3 is given. This chain links TRBV5-5 with TRBJ2-6; no check of the table's D call, TRBD1, against the DNA was made. A total of 15 residues make up the CDR3, ends included. Germline CDR1 reads SGHKS; CDR2 reads YYEKEE (reference sequence). The chain's CDR3 is CASSLTGESGLHLRF.

This clonotype was found many times. The chain combines TRBV12-3 or TRBV12-4 with TRBJ2-7; unclear D gene. The CDR3 is 13 residues long. V lost 9 bases and J 7 bases, leaving 19 bases between the germline ends. The CDR3 region has the DNA TGTGCCAGTGGGAACGTGATGGGCGATGAGCAGTACTTC. Residues: CASGNVMGDEQYF.

This clonotype appeared a few times. This chain uses TRBV7-2 with TRBJ2-3; no firm D call. The CDR3 runs 15 residues. Trimming stripped 1 base from V and 2 bases from J, with 10 bases between. The V gene's germline CDR1 is SGHTA and CDR2 FQGNSA. This CDR3 reads CASSLVVGPTDTQYF. CDR3 nucleotide sequence: TGTGCCAGCAGCTTAGTGGTAGGCCCCACAGATACGCAGTATTTT.

The V and J genes are TRBV10-2 and TRBJ2-3; D tentatively reads TRBD1 or TRBD2 (7 bases each). The V end lost 6 bases, the J end lost 14 bases, and 30 bases lay between the germline ends. CDR3 length equals 16 residues. The germline V gene encodes CDR1 WSHSY and CDR2 SAAADI. The chain's CDR3 is CASSIIPGGATGELYF. In DNA, the CDR3 is TGCGCCAGCAGCATAATTCCAGGGGGGGCAACCGGGGAGCTGTATTTT.

This clonotype is deemed medium-sized. The V gene is TRBV5-1, the J gene TRBJ2-1; D is perhaps TRBD2 (6 bases). The CDR3 totals 14 residues. With 4 bases removed from V and 3 bases from J, the gap between germline ends came to 11 bases. From germline, CDR1 is SGHRS and CDR2 YFSETQ. Written as DNA, the CDR3 is TGCGCCAGCAGCCCAGGGACTTACTACAATGAGCAGTTCTTC. This encodes CASSPGTYYNEQFF.

With regard to this clonotype: One end of the junction varies from germline; a read error may be responsible. The chain combines TRBV7-4 with TRBJ2-3, with D perhaps matching TRBD1 (5 bases). The germline CDR1 and CDR2 sequences are SGHVT and SQSDAQ. The CDR3 loop spans 14 amino acids. CDR3 coding DNA: TGTGCCAGCAGCTTAAGGGGCCAAGCAGCACCCCTCCACTTC. Amino acids: CASSLRGQAAPLHF. Filled out from reference TRBV7-4 and TRBJ2-3, the complete variable domain reads GAGVSQSPRYKVAKRGRDVALRCDSISGHVTLYWYRQTLGQGSEVLTYSQSDAQRDKSGRPSGRFSAERPERSVSTLKIQRTEQGDSAVYLCASSLRGQAAPLHFGPGTRLTVL.

This clonotype is medium-sized (0.01 to 0.1%) in the sample. J is TRBJ2-1 and V is TRBV6-1, with 8 bases lining up with TRBD2. This CDR3 spans 13 amino acids. The germline V gene has CDR1 MNHNS and CDR2 SASEGT. With 5 bases clipped from V and 6 bases from J, the junction kept 3 bases outside the gene matches. In DNA, the CDR3 is TGTGCCAGCAGTCTAGCGGGCCTCAATGAGCAGTTCTTC. Encoded protein: CASSLAGLNEQFF.

This chain uses TRBV2 with TRBJ1-2; no clear D. This CDR3 spans 14 amino acids. Trimming removed 6 bases at V and 0 bases at J, with 11 bases between. Germline-derived CDR1 and CDR2 are SNHLY and FYNNEI. The CDR3 DNA reads TGTGCCAGCAGCGCCGAATACTCTAACTATGGCTACACCTTC. This gives the protein CASSAEYSNYGYTF.

Concerning this clonotype itself: Likely a read error: the CDR3 ends without its conserved phenylalanine or tryptophan. The DNA is omitted, as the CDR3 cannot be located on it reliably, and the CDR3 follows TCRdb's listing. J is TRBJ2-3 and V is TRBV7-2; TRBD2 is the table's D call, not checked against the DNA. Germline CDR1 SGHTA, CDR2 FQGNSA. The CDR3 is 12 amino acids long, termini counted. This CDR3 reads CASSLGELEQFY.

This clonotype was seen a few times. This sequence joins TRBV9 and TRBJ2-2; TRBD2 matches 9 bases. The CDR3 loop spans 16 amino acids. Trimming cost V 4 bases and J 1 base; bases outside gene matches: 5. From germline, CDR1 is SGDLS and CDR2 YYNGEE. Here the CDR3 reads CASSPGLALNTGELFF. CDR3 coding DNA: TGTGCCAGCAGCCCAGGACTAGCGCTGAACACCGGGGAGCTGTTTTTT.

The chain carries TRBV7-6 and TRBJ1-2; weak D call: TRBD1 (6 bases). Germline-derived CDR1 and CDR2 are SGHVS and FNYEAQ. V lost 1 base, J lost 8 bases, and 14 bases lay in between. This CDR3 is built from 14 residues. CDR3 in amino acids: CASSLEGVGVGYTF. The CDR3, as DNA: TGTGCCAGCAGCTTAGAGGGGGTGGGGGTCGGCTACACCTTC.

Many counts were recorded for this clonotype. The chain recombines TRBV5-1 with TRBJ2-3; 7 bases agree with TRBD2. The CDR3 runs 14 residues. Germline CDR1 SGHRS, CDR2 YFSETQ. Trimming took 1 base from V and 2 from J; bases not matched to a gene: 1. The chain's CDR3 is CASSLRLATDTQYF. The CDR3 DNA reads as TGCGCCAGCAGCTTGAGACTAGCCACAGATACGCAGTATTTT.

The chain employs TRBV28 and TRBJ2-7; D is possibly TRBD1 (6 bases). The end of the DNA fits TRBJ1-2 better, so the J call may be wrong. CDR1 is MDHEN, CDR2 SYDVKM, per germline. The length of the CDR3 is 14 residues. CDR3: CASSAGGEDYGYTF. CDR3 coding DNA: TGTGCCAGCAGTGCGGGGGGCGAGGACTATGGCTACACCTTC.

In this sample, this clonotype turned up a few times. The gene calls are TRBV7-6 and TRBJ2-5; 7 nucleotides align to TRBD1. The CDR3 has 11 amino acids. Per the germline V gene, CDR1 is SGHVS and CDR2 is FNYEAQ. The CDR3 sequence: CVTGVQETQYF. DNA for the CDR3: TGTGTCACAGGGGTTCAAGAGACCCAGTACTTC. Supplemented by reference TRBV7-6 and TRBJ2-5, the full variable domain reads GAGVSQSPRYKVTKRGQDVALRCDPISGHVSLYWYRQALGQGPEFLTYFNYEAQQDKSGLPNDRFSAERPEGSISTLTIQRTEQRDSAMYRCVTGVQETQYFGPGTRLLVL.

This clonotype was found many times. The gene calls are TRBV10-1 and TRBJ2-1; TRBD2 agrees at 14 bases. With 6 bases clipped from V and 9 bases from J, the junction kept 7 bases outside the gene matches. The CDR3 is 15 amino acids. The germline gives CDR1 WNHNN, CDR2 SYGVQD (reference sequence). The CDR3 region has the DNA TGCGCCAGCAGCAGCGGGACTAGCGGGAGAGGTGAGCAGTTCTTC. It encodes CASSSGTSGRGEQFF.

This sequence joins TRBV7-3 and TRBJ1-4; D gene uncertain. CDR3 length equals 14 residues. Germline V gene data show CDR1 as SGHTA and CDR2 as FQGTGA. V was cut by 5 bases and J by 5 bases, with 12 bases left in between. Here the CDR3 DNA reads TGTGCCAGCAGCCCCCGGACGATAAATGAAAAACTGTTTTTT. Amino acids: CASSPRTINEKLFF.

This clonotype has a single count. The rearrangement uses TRBV19 and TRBJ1-2, with 8 positions matching TRBD1. J lost 3 bases, V lost 8 bases, and 2 bases had no gene match. From germline, CDR1 is LNHDA and CDR2 SQIVND (reference sequence). The CDR3 totals 12 residues. CDR3 sequence: CASETGDYGYTF. As DNA, the CDR3 is TGTGCCAGTGAGACAGGGGACTATGGCTACACCTTC.

The chain combines TRBV7-2 with TRBJ2-2, with 13 bases matching TRBD2. CDR3 length: 16 amino acids. CDR1 and CDR2 from the germline V gene are SGHTA and FQGNSA. V shed 5 bases and J 5 bases; nucleotides not matched to a gene: 5. Written as DNA, the CDR3 is TGTGCCAGCAGCCTGACTAGCGGGAGGTGGACCGGGGAGCTGTTTTTT. Protein product: CASSLTSGRWTGELFF.

The genes are TRBV6-1 and TRBJ2-7; 9 nucleotides agree with TRBD2. The DNA end is more similar to TRBJ2-1, so the J call may be wrong. Germline loops: CDR1 MNHNS, CDR2 SASEGT. CDR3 length: 15 residues. The CDR3 region is CASNNLGLARHEQFF. In DNA form, the CDR3 reads TGTGCCAGCAACAACCTCGGACTAGCGCGGCATGAGCAGTTCTTC.

The V gene is TRBV11-1, the J gene TRBJ2-4; 7 bases map to TRBD1. Judging by the DNA end, TRBJ2-5 fits better; the J call may be wrong. This CDR3 is 13 amino acids long. Germline assignment: CDR1 SGHAT and CDR2 FQDESV (reference sequence). The CDR3 spells CASSLRGLETQYF. CDR3 coding DNA: TGTGCCAGCAGCTTAAGGGGGCTAGAGACCCAGTACTTC.

This clonotype was found once. The chain employs TRBV7-9 and TRBJ2-3; TRBD2 is a possible D gene (5 bases). The tail of the sequence fits TRBJ2-2 better, so the J call may be wrong. The CDR3 runs to 15 residues. CDR1 SEHNR and CDR2 FQNEAQ come from the germline V gene (reference sequence). CDR3 residues: CASSPKTSGTGELFF. For the CDR3, the DNA is TGTGCCAGCAGCCCTAAAACTAGTGGTACCGGGGAGCTGTTTTTT.

The V gene is TRBV7-3, the J gene TRBJ2-7; maybe TRBD1 (6 bases). The CDR3 consists of 16 residues. CDR1 SGHTA and CDR2 FQGTGA come from the germline V gene. Trimming removed 5 bases at V and 0 bases at J, with 17 bases between. As DNA, the CDR3 is TGTGCCAGCAGCGTTACGACAGGAATTATCTCCTACGAGCAGTACTTC. This encodes CASSVTTGIISYEQYF.

This clonotype has only a few counts. The CDR3 loop reads CASSPEGGKETQYF. Here the CDR3 DNA reads TGTGCCAGCAGCCCCGAGGGAGGGAAAGAGACCCAGTACTTC. The rearrangement links TRBV7-2 to TRBJ2-5; 7 nucleotides agree with TRBD2. Trimming removed 5 bases from V and 3 bases from J; junction bases left unmatched: 6. This CDR3 contains 14 residues. Germline V lookup: CDR1 SGHTA, CDR2 FQGNSA. Looking up the rest from reference TRBV7-2 and TRBJ2-5 gives the full variable domain: GAGVSQSPSNKVTEKGKDVELRCDPISGHTALYWYRQSLGQGLEFLIYFQGNSAPDKSGLPSDRFSAERTGGSVSTLTIQRTQQEDSAVYLCASSPEGGKETQYFGPGTRLLVL.

This clonotype was recorded many times. The chain is built from TRBV27 and TRBJ2-1; 7 bases map to TRBD2. This CDR3 is 16 amino acids long. Germline V gene lookup returns CDR1 MNHEY and CDR2 SMNVEV (reference sequence). After removal of 3 bases from V and 0 bases from J, the junction contained 5 bases not matched to a gene. The CDR3 region is CASSFWGGSSYNEQFF. DNA of the CDR3: TGTGCCAGCAGTTTCTGGGGCGGGAGCTCCTACAATGAGCAGTTCTTC.